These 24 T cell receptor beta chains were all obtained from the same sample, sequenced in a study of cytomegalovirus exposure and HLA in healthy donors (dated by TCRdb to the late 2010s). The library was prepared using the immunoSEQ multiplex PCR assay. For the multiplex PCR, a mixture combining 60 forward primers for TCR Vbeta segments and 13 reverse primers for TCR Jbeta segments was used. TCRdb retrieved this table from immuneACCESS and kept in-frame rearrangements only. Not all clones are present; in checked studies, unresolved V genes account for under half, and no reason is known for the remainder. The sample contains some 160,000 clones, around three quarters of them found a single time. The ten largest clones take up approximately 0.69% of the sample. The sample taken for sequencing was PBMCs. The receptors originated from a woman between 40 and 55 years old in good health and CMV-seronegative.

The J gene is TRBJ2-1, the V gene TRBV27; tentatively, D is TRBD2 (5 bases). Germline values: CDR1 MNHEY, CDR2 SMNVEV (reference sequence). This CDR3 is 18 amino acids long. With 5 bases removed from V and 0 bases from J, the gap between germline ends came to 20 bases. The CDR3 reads CASSPPRRKGVSYNEQFF. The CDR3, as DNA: TGTGCCAGCAGTCCACCCCGAAGGAAGGGAGTCTCCTACAATGAGCAGTTCTTC.

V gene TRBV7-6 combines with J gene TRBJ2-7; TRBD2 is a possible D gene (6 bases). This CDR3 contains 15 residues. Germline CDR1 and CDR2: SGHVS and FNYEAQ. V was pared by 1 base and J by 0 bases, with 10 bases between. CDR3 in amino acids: CASSLEISGSYEQYF. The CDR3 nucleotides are TGTGCCAGCAGCTTAGAAATTAGCGGCTCCTACGAGCAGTACTTC.

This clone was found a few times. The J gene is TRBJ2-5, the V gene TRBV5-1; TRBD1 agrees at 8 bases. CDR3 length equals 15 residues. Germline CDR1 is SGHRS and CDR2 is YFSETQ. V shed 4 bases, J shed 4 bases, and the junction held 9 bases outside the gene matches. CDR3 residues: CASSGGTGGRETQYF. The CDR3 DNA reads TGCGCCAGCAGCGGGGGAACAGGGGGTCGAGAGACCCAGTACTTC.

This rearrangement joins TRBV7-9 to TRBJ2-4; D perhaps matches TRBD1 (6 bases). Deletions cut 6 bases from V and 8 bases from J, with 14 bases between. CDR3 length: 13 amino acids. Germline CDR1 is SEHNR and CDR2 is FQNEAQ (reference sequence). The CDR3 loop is CASRPTGLDIQYF. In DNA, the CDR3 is TGTGCCAGCAGACCAACAGGGTTGGACATTCAGTACTTC.

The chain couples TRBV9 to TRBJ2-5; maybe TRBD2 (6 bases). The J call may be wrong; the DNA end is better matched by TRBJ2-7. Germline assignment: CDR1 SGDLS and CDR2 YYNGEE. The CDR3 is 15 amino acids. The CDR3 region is CASSVGQGGVYEQYF. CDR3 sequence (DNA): TGTGCCAGCAGCGTAGGTCAGGGAGGTGTCTACGAGCAGTACTTC.

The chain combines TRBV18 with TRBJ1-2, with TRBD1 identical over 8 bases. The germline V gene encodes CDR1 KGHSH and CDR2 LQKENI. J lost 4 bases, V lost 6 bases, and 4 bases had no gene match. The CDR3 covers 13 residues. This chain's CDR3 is CASSPTGGYGYTF. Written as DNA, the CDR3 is TGTGCCAGCTCGCCAACAGGGGGCTATGGCTACACCTTC.

CDR3 region: CASSQGARQPQHF. In DNA, the CDR3 is TGTGCCAGCAGCCAGGGGGCAAGACAGCCCCAGCATTTT. The rearrangement joins TRBV27 to TRBJ1-5; 8 bases agree with TRBD1. V gave up 6 bases and J gave up 7 bases; unmatched junction bases: 5. The CDR3 totals 13 residues. Germline CDR1 and CDR2: MNHEY and SMNVEV (reference sequence).

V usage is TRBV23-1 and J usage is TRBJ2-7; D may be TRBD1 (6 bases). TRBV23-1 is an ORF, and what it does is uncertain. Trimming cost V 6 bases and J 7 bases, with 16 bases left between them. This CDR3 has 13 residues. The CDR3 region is CASRPKDSPEQYF. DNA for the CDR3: TGCGCCAGCAGACCGAAGGACAGCCCTGAGCAGTACTTC.

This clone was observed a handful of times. The CDR3 nucleotides read TGTGCCAGCAGTTACTCGGGCAGTCAATCACCCCTCCACTTT. Residues: CASSYSGSQSPLHF. J is TRBJ1-6 and V is TRBV6-5; D call uncertain. The CDR3 runs to 14 residues. From germline, CDR1 is MNHEY and CDR2 SVGAGI. Deletions cut 0 bases from V and 10 bases from J, with 10 bases between.

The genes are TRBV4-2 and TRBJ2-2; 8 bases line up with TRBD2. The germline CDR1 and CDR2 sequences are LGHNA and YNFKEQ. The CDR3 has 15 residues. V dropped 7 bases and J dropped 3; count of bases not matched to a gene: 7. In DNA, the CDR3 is TGTGCCAGCAAAGGGCGGGAGGTCGACACCGGGGAGCTGTTTTTT. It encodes CASKGREVDTGELFF.

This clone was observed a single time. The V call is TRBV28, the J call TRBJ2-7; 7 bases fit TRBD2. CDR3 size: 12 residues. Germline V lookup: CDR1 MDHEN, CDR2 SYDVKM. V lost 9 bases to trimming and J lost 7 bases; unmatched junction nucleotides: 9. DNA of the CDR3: TGTGCCAGTAGCGGGCTCTTAGATGAGCAGTACTTC. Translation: CASSGLLDEQYF. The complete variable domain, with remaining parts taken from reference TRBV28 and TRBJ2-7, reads DVKVTQSSRYLVKRTGEKVFLECVQDMDHENMFWYRQDPGLGLRLIYFSYDVKMKEKGDIPEGYSVSREKKERFSLILESASTNQTSMYLCASSGLLDEQYFGPGTRLTVT.

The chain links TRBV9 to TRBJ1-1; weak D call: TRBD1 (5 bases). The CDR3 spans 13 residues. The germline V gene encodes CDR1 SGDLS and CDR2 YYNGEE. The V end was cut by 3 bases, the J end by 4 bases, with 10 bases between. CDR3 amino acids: CASSAYGATEAFF. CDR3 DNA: TGTGCCAGCAGCGCCTATGGGGCCACTGAAGCTTTCTTT.

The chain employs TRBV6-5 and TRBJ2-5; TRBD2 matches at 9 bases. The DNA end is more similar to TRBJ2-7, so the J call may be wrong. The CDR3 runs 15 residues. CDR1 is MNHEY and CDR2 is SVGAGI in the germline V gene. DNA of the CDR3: TGTGCCAGCAGTTACGGCGCGGGAGGGTCCTACGAGCAGTACTTC. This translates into CASSYGAGGSYEQYF.

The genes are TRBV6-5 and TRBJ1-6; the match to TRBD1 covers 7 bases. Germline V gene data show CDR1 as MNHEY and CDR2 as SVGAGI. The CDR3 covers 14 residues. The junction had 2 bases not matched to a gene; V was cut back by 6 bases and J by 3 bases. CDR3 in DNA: TGTGCCAGCAGGTGGGACAGCTATAATTCACCCCTCCACTTT. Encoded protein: CASRWDSYNSPLHF.

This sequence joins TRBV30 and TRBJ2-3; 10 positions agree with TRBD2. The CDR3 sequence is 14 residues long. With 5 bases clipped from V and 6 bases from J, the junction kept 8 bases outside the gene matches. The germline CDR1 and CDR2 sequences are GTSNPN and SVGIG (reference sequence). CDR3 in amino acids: CAWSIAGGTDTQYF. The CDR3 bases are TGTGCCTGGTCCATAGCGGGGGGTACGGATACGCAGTATTTT.

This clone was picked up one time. The CDR3, as DNA: TGTGCCAGCCGAGGCGGGGGGAACAATGAGCAGTTCTTC. It encodes CASRGGGNNEQFF. The chain links TRBV6-5 to TRBJ2-1, with TRBD2 matching 8 bases. Germline lookup yields CDR1 MNHEY and CDR2 SVGAGI. The V segment lost 8 bases and the J segment 5 bases; nucleotides outside the gene matches: 5. This CDR3 region has 13 residues.

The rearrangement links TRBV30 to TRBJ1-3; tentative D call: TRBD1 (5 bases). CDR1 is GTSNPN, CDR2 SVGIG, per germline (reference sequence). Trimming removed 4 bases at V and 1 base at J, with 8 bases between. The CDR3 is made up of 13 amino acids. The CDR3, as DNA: TGTGCCTGGATTCAGGGTTCTGGAAACACCATATATTTT. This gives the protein CAWIQGSGNTIYF.

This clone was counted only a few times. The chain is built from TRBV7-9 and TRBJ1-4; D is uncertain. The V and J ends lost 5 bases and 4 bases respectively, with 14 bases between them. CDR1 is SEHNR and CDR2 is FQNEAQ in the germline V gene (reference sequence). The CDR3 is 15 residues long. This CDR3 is CASSPPGTINEKLFF. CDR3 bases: TGTGCCAGCAGCCCCCCTGGCACAATTAATGAAAAACTGTTTTTT. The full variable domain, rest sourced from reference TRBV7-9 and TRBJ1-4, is DTGVSQNPRHKITKRGQNVTFRCDPISEHNRLYWYRQTLGQGPEFLTYFQNEAQLEKSRLLSDRFSAERPKGSFSTLEIQRTEQGDSAMYLCASSPPGTINEKLFFGSGTQLSVL.

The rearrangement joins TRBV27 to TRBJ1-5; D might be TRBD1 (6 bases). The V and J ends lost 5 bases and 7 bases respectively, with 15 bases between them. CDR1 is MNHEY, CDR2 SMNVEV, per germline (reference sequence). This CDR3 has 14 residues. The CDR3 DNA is TGTGCCAGCAGTCCTACAGGGTACGGGCAGCCCCAGCATTTT. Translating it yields CASSPTGYGQPQHF.

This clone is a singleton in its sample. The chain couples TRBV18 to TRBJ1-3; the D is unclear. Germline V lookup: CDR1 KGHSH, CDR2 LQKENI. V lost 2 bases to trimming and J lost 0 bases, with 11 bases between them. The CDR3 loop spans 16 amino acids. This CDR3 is CASSPKQTDSGNTIYF. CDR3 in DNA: TGTGCCAGCTCACCAAAGCAAACCGACTCTGGAAACACCATATATTTT.

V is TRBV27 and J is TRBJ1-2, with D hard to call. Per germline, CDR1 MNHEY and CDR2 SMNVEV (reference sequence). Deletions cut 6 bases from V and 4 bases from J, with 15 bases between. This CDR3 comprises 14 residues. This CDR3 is CASRQDESRYGYTF. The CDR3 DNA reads TGTGCCAGCAGGCAGGATGAAAGCCGCTATGGCTACACCTTC.

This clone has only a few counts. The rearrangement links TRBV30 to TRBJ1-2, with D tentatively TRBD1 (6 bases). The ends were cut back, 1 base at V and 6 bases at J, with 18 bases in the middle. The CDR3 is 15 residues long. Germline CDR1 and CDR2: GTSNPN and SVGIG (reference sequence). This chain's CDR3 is CAWSDPRQGRNGYTF. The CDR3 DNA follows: TGTGCCTGGAGTGACCCCCGGCAGGGGCGAAATGGCTACACCTTC.

CDR3 protein: CASSMGRGSDEAFF. CDR3 bases: TGTGCCAGCAGCATGGGTCGAGGAAGTGATGAAGCTTTCTTT. The V and J genes are TRBV7-2 and TRBJ1-1; D remains unclear. Germline values: CDR1 SGHTA, CDR2 FQGNSA. The ends were cut back, 5 bases at V and 7 bases at J, with 17 bases in the middle. The CDR3 has 14 residues.

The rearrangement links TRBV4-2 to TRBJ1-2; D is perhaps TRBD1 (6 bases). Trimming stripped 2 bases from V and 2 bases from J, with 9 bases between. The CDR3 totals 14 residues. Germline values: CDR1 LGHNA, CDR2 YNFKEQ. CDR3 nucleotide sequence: TGTGCCAGCAGCCAACACGGACAGAACTATGGCTACACCTTC. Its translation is CASSQHGQNYGYTF.